Listed below are T cell receptor beta chains from one sample, sequenced in a study of graft-versus-host responses after intestinal transplantation. The repertoire was sequenced with immunoSEQ multiplex PCR; TCRdb's copy has only in-frame clones and lacks some. The sample yields more than 65,000 clones, about 94% seen once. No antigen is known for these receptors. The sample here was unstimulated CD8+ T cells sorted from spleen or lymph node cells, taken before intestinal transplant. These receptors came from a human donor who received an intestinal transplant. Both conserved end residues are trimmed from each CDR3. Fields, in order: CDR3 length, J gene, V gene, CDR3 protein.

15 TRBJ1-1 TRBV6-1 ASSDGQGSFMNTEAF
12 TRBJ1-2 TRBV5-1 ASSLNGVSYGYT
13 TRBJ2-7 TRBV4-1 ASSQVVSGAYEQY
16 TRBJ1-1 TRBV27 ASSLWSIGVQGNTEAF
12 TRBJ2-2 TRBV6-5 ASSFTGPGGELF
13 TRBJ2-7 TRBV11-2 ASSRIAGETYEQY
11 TRBJ2-1 TRBV7-6 ASSWTKAHEQF
10 TRBJ2-3 TRBV15 ATSASTDTQY
12 TRBJ2-2 TRBV28 ASSLTGNTGELF
14 TRBJ2-7 TRBV7-6 ASSYLRGPVSYEQY